This paragraph reports one T cell receptor beta chain. The record originates from a study of OX40 agonist ivuxolimab in advanced cancers. The assay was immunoSEQ multiplex PCR, and TCRdb's table has in-frame clones only and misses some. The table lists approximately 100,000 clones, about 91% of them singletons, with roughly 0.5% in the top ten. Germline CDR1 SGHTA, CDR2 FQGTGA. J gave up 0 bases and V 3 bases, and 6 bases lay outside the gene matches. CDR3 length: 16 amino acids. The sample consisted of CD4+ or CD8+ T cells sorted from blood, taken in a trial of the OX40 agonist ivuxolimab. This chain joins TRBV7-3 and TRBJ1-1; 8 nucleotides agree with TRBD1. The source is an adult with an advanced solid tumor such as melanoma, head and neck, liver or kidney cancer. The CDR3 protein is CASSFSGQGMNTEAFF. Here the CDR3 DNA reads TGTGCCAGCAGCTTTAGCGGACAGGGAATGAACACTGAAGCTTTCTTT. Variable domain in full (rest from reference TRBV7-3 and TRBJ1-1): GAGVSQTPSNKVTEKGKYVELRCDPISGHTALYWYRQSLGQGPEFLIYFQGTGAADDSGLPNDRFFAVRPEGSVSTLKIQRTERGDSAVYLCASSFSGQGMNTEAFFGQGTRLTVV.